This T cell receptor beta chain comes out of a study of cytomegalovirus exposure and HLA in healthy donors. This CDR3 comprises 11 residues. The germline V gene encodes CDR1 LNHDA and CDR2 SQIVND (reference sequence). V shed 7 bases and J shed 10 bases, with 13 bases lying between them. Primers included in the PCR were 60 Vbeta and 13 Jbeta primers. TCRdb's table, derived via immunoSEQ multiplex PCR, lists solely in-frame clones and lacks some. The top ten clones hold 0.94% of a sample with 100,000 to 150,000 clones, roughly three quarters of them seen once. The chain has TRBV19 and TRBJ1-1; possibly TRBD1 for D (6 bases). What was sequenced was PBMCs. This clonotype was obtained from a woman aged 55-69 years in good health and CMV-seronegative. CDR3 loop: CASTNRVVAFF. Written as DNA, the CDR3 is TGTGCCAGTACCAACAGGGTGGTAGCTTTCTTT.